Below are 25 T cell receptor beta chains sequenced from a single sample in a study of blood T cell repertoires in COVID-19 (TCRdb year 2020). Library construction relied on the immunoSEQ multiplex PCR assay. The table was pulled from immuneACCESS by TCRdb, which kept in-frame rearrangements only. Such tables lose some clones; where checked, under half of the loss comes from unresolved V genes, and the rest has no known cause. The sample table records 130,000 or so clones; 81% of these occur just once. The ten largest clones capture roughly 9% of the sample. The material sequenced was peripheral blood. Receptors originate from a woman aged 60-75 years with active or convalescent COVID-19.

The gene calls are TRBV28 and TRBJ1-3; 7 bases line up with TRBD1. This CDR3 has 15 residues. Losses at the gene ends were 4 bases for V and 2 bases for J; bases not matched to a gene: 5. Germline loops: CDR1 MDHEN, CDR2 SYDVKM. CDR3 coding DNA: TGTGCCAGCAGTTCATCCGGGACAGCTGGAAACACCATATATTTT. It encodes CASSSSGTAGNTIYF. The whole variable domain, remainder taken from reference TRBV28 and TRBJ1-3, is DVKVTQSSRYLVKRTGEKVFLECVQDMDHENMFWYRQDPGLGLRLIYFSYDVKMKEKGDIPEGYSVSREKKERFSLILESASTNQTSMYLCASSSSGTAGNTIYFGEGSWLTVV.

The rearrangement links TRBV18 to TRBJ1-4; D is unclear. The germline gives CDR1 KGHSH, CDR2 LQKENI. V was cut by 3 bases and J by 8 bases, with 13 bases left in between. The CDR3 covers 14 residues. As DNA, the CDR3 is TGTGCCAGCTCACCCCTGGGCGGAGGCGAAAAACTGTTTTTT. Its translation: CASSPLGGGEKLFF.

J is TRBJ2-2 and V is TRBV3-1 (or the pseudogene TRBV3-2); D remains unclear. Germline loops: CDR1 LGHDT, CDR2 YNNKEL (reference sequence). Trimming pared 1 base from V and 3 bases from J, leaving 3 bases between. The CDR3 has 13 residues. The CDR3, as DNA: TGTGCCAGCAGCCAAGCTGACACCGGGGAGCTGTTTTTT. Protein product: CASSQADTGELFF.

CDR3 in DNA: TGTGCCAGCGGTCGGGAGGCCGGGCAAGGCTACAATGAGCAGTTCTTC. Its protein is CASGREAGQGYNEQFF. The chain recombines TRBV2 with TRBJ2-1; 7 bases match TRBD2. Germline values: CDR1 SNHLY, CDR2 FYNNEI. Trimming cost V 8 bases and J 3 bases; bases outside gene matches: 13. The CDR3 is 16 amino acids.

The gene calls are TRBV9 and TRBJ2-7, with TRBD2 matching over 7 bases. V trimming: 4 bases; J trimming: 3 bases; junction bases outside the gene matches: 4. CDR3 length: 13 residues. CDR1 is SGDLS and CDR2 is YYNGEE in the germline V gene. The CDR3 bases are TGTGCCAGCAGCCTGGGGGGGGGCTACGAGCAGTACTTC. It translates to CASSLGGGYEQYF. Looking up the rest from reference TRBV9 and TRBJ2-7 gives the full variable domain: DSGVTQTPKHLITATGQRVTLRCSPRSGDLSVYWYQQSLDQGLQFLIQYYNGEERAKGNILERFSAQQFPDLHSELNLSSLELGDSALYFCASSLGGGYEQYFGPGTRLTVT.

This clone appeared a single time. The genes are TRBV5-1 and TRBJ1-2; 9 bases are a match to TRBD1. Germline CDR1 is SGHRS and CDR2 is YFSETQ. The junction had 1 base not matched to a gene; V was cut back by 3 bases and J by 4 bases. The length of the CDR3 is 13 residues. CDR3 DNA sequence: TGCGCCAGCAGCTCGGGACAGGGCTATGGCTACACCTTC. Translated, it gives CASSSGQGYGYTF.

The chain has TRBV4-1 and TRBJ2-7; D possibly corresponds to TRBD1 (5 bases). Trimming left V 1 base short and J 4 bases short, with 11 bases between. CDR3 length equals 14 residues. Germline CDR1 is MGHRA and CDR2 is YSYEKL. CDR3 loop: CASSQAAGPYEQYV. The CDR3 coding sequence is TGCGCCAGCAGCCAAGCGGCAGGGCCGTACGAGCAGTACGTC.

V and J are TRBV4-1 and TRBJ1-2; no clear D gene. CDR1 is MGHRA, CDR2 YSYEKL, per germline. This CDR3 spans 15 amino acids. The V and J ends lost 5 bases and 0 bases respectively, with 13 bases between them. This chain's CDR3 is CASSLEVGANYGYTF. The CDR3 DNA is TGCGCCAGCAGCTTAGAGGTAGGCGCTAACTATGGCTACACCTTC.

The chain is built from TRBV24-1 and TRBJ2-3; the D gene is possibly TRBD2 (5 bases). CDR1 is KGHDR, CDR2 SFDVKD, per germline. Trimming stripped 1 base from V and 4 bases from J, with 11 bases between. This CDR3 spans 15 amino acids. CDR3 in DNA: TGTGCCACCAGTGATTTCCGGGGTAGGGCAGATACGCAGTATTTT. It translates to CATSDFRGRADTQYF.

The chain is built from TRBV28 and TRBJ2-3; the match to TRBD2 covers 7 bases. Germline trimming cut 3 bases from V and 5 bases from J; bases unmatched to any gene: 5. The germline V gene encodes CDR1 MDHEN and CDR2 SYDVKM. The CDR3 is 14 residues long. This CDR3 is CASSFRVAGDTQYF. As DNA, the CDR3 is TGTGCCAGCAGTTTTAGGGTAGCGGGAGATACGCAGTATTTT.

The rearrangement uses TRBV6-5 and TRBJ2-7, with D possibly matching TRBD1 (6 bases). The CDR3 contains 15 residues. Per germline, CDR1 MNHEY and CDR2 SVGAGI. V dropped 6 bases and J dropped 5 bases, with 20 bases sitting between them. This chain's CDR3 is CASRTLQGRLNEQYV. DNA of the CDR3: TGTGCCAGCAGGACCCTCCAGGGGCGCCTCAACGAGCAGTACGTC.

The chain recombines TRBV15 with TRBJ1-2; no clear D. The CDR3 loop spans 14 amino acids. Trimming left V 1 base short and J 2 bases short, with 8 bases between. CDR1 is LNHNV and CDR2 is YYDKDF in the germline V gene (reference sequence). The CDR3 nucleotides are TGTGCCACCAGCAGAGGCGGGTCCAACTATGGCTACACCTTC. It translates to CATSRGGSNYGYTF.

This clone was seen only once. The chain joins TRBV6-5 to TRBJ2-7, with D perhaps TRBD1 (7 bases). V lost 6 bases and J 4 bases, leaving 19 bases between the germline ends. Germline CDR1 and CDR2: MNHEY and SVGAGI. This CDR3 is built from 15 residues. In nucleotides, the CDR3 is TGTGCCAGCAGGGGGTCAGGGGGGAATTTGTACGAGCAGTACGTC. Translated: CASRGSGGNLYEQYV.

This chain joins TRBV7-7 and TRBJ2-1; 8 bases agree with TRBD2. The germline CDR1 and CDR2 sequences are SSHAT and FNYEAQ (reference sequence). The CDR3 length is 15 residues. The trim removed 5 bases at V and 3 bases at J, leaving 6 bases unmatched. CDR3 coding DNA: TGTGCCAGCAGCCCCGGCGGGGGGAACTACAATGAGCAGTTCTTC. It translates to CASSPGGGNYNEQFF.

V is TRBV28 and J is TRBJ1-1; D gene ambiguous. CDR3 length: 12 residues. The germline gives CDR1 MDHEN, CDR2 SYDVKM. Trimming stripped 1 base from V and 3 bases from J, with 3 bases between. The CDR3 spells CASSLSDTEAFF. The CDR3 nucleotides are TGTGCCAGCAGTTTATCGGACACTGAAGCTTTCTTT.

The chain uses TRBV6-1 and TRBJ1-3, with TRBD1 matching over 7 bases. The CDR3 runs 18 residues. Trimming at V came to 3 bases and at J to 4 bases, leaving 15 bases not matched to a gene. Germline CDR1 is MNHNS and CDR2 is SASEGT. CDR3 amino acids: CASSEVLAGGTSGNTIYF. For the CDR3, the DNA is TGTGCCAGCAGTGAGGTTTTAGCAGGGGGGACCTCGGGAAACACCATATATTTT.

This rearrangement joins TRBV5-1 to TRBJ2-3; TRBD2 matches at 7 bases. This CDR3 has 15 residues. CDR1 and CDR2 (germline): SGHRS, YFSETQ. After removal of 7 bases from V and 2 bases from J, the junction contained 10 bases not matched to a gene. CDR3 coding DNA: TGCGCCAGCGGTACCGGCGGGAGTCCCACAGATACGCAGTATTTT. It translates to CASGTGGSPTDTQYF.

This clone has only a few counts. This rearrangement joins TRBV5-1 to TRBJ1-5; D call uncertain. CDR1 and CDR2 (germline): SGHRS, YFSETQ. This CDR3 is 16 amino acids long. Trimming took off 1 base at V and 0 bases at J, with 11 bases between the two ends. The CDR3: CASSLSGVSSNQPQHF. The CDR3 bases are TGCGCCAGCAGCTTGTCCGGGGTATCTAGCAATCAGCCCCAGCATTTT.

CDR3 bases: TGTGCCAGCAGTTCCCGATCTCGGGAGGCTTTCTTT. Protein sequence: CASSSRSREAFF. V gene TRBV6-6 combines with J gene TRBJ1-1; no definite D call. The CDR3 is made up of 12 amino acids. Germline V CDR1 and CDR2: MNHNY, SVGAGI (reference sequence). V lost 4 bases to trimming and J lost 11 bases, with 14 bases between them.

This clone was seen only a few times. The V gene is TRBV6-6, the J gene TRBJ2-2, with unresolved D. The CDR3 has 15 residues. Germline V gene lookup returns CDR1 MNHNY and CDR2 SVGAGI (reference sequence). V lost 3 bases, J lost 1 base, and 9 bases lay in between. The CDR3 nucleotides read TGTGCCAGCAGTTATCGCGTAGAGAACACCGGGGAGCTGTTTTTT. Protein product: CASSYRVENTGELFF.

The chain uses TRBV7-2 and TRBJ2-3; the match to TRBD2 covers 10 bases. This CDR3 region has 17 residues. Germline CDR1 and CDR2: SGHTA and FQGNSA. Trimming took 5 bases from V and 6 from J; bases not matched to a gene: 14. CDR3 sequence reads: CASSPRGSGGASDTQYF. In DNA form, the CDR3 reads TGTGCCAGCAGCCCCCGCGGAAGCGGGGGGGCAAGTGATACGCAGTATTTT.

This chain uses TRBV27 with TRBJ1-2; possible D gene TRBD1, 5 bases. V shed 6 bases and J shed 4 bases, with 9 bases lying between them. Germline CDR1 MNHEY, CDR2 SMNVEV (reference sequence). The CDR3 is made up of 12 amino acids. The CDR3 DNA sequence: TGTGCCAGCAGCGCAGACAGCTATGGCTACACCTTC. Its protein product is CASSADSYGYTF.

The chain couples TRBV15 to TRBJ1-4; 9 bases fit TRBD1. CDR3 length: 14 amino acids. The ends lost 5 bases at V and 6 bases at J; junction bases unmatched: 4. Looked up from germline, CDR1 is LNHNV and CDR2 is YYDKDF (reference sequence). The CDR3 sequence: CATSAGQGHEKLFF. For the CDR3, the DNA is TGTGCCACCAGCGCGGGACAGGGTCATGAAAAACTGTTTTTT.

This clone was observed a few times. The chain carries TRBV7-7 and TRBJ2-1; the match to TRBD2 covers 8 bases. Germline V gene sequence: CDR1 SSHAT, CDR2 FNYEAQ (reference sequence). The CDR3 is 15 residues long. CDR3 sequence reads: CATAKSGSLSDEQFF. The CDR3 DNA reads TGTGCTACCGCGAAAAGCGGGAGTCTGAGCGATGAGCAGTTCTTC.

J is TRBJ2-2 and V is TRBV7-6; 8 bases agree with TRBD2. CDR1 is SGHVS, CDR2 FNYEAQ, per germline. The CDR3 runs to 15 residues. Trimming took 4 bases from V and 5 from J; bases not matched to a gene: 6. CDR3 in amino acids: CASSSGGAYTGELFF. DNA for the CDR3: TGTGCCAGCAGCTCCGGGGGGGCATATACCGGGGAGCTGTTTTTT.